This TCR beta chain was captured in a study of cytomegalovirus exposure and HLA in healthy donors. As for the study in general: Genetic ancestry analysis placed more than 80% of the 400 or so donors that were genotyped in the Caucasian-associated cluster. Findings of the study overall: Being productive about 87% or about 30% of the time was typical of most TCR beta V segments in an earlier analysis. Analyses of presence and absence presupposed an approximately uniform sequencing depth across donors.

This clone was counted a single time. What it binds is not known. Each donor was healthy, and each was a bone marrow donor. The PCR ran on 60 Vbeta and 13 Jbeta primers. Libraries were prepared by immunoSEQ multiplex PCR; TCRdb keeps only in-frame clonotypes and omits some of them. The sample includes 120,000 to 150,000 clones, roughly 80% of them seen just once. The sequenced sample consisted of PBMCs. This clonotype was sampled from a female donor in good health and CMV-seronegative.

Here the CDR3 reads CASSYSAESSYEQYF. CDR3 DNA sequence: TGTGCCAGCAGTTACTCTGCAGAAAGCTCCTACGAGCAGTACTTC. The genes are TRBV6-6 and TRBJ2-7; D gene unclear. V was clipped by 0 bases and J by 0 bases, with 9 bases between them. The CDR3 has 15 amino acids. CDR1 is MNHNY, CDR2 SVGAGI, per germline (reference sequence).